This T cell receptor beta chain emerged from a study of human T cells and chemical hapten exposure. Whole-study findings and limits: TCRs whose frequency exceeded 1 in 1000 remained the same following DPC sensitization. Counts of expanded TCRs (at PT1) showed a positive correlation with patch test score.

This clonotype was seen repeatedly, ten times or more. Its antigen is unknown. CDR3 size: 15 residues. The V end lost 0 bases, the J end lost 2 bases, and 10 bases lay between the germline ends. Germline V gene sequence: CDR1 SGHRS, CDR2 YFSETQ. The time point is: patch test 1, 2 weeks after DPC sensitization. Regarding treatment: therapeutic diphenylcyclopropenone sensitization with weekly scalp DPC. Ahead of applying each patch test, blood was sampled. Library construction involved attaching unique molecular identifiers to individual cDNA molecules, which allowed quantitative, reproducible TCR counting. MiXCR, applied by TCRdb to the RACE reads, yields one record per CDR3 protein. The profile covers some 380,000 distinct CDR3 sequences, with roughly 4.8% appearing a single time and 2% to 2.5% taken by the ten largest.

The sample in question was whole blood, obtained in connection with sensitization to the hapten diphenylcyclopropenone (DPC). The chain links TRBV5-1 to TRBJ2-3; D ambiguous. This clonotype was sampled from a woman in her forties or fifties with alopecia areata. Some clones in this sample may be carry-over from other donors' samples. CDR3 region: CASSLEAADTDTQYF. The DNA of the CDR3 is TGCGCCAGCAGCTTGGAAGCAGCAGACACAGATACGCAGTATTTT.